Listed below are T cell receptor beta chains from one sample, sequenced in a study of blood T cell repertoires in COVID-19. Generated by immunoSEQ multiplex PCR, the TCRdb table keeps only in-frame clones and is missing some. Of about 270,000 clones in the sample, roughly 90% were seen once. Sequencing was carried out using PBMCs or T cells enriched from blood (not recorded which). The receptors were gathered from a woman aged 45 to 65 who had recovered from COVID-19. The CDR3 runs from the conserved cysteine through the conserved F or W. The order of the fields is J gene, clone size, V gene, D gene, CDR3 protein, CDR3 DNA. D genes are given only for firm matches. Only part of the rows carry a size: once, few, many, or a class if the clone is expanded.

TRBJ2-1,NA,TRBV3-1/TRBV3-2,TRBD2,CASSHTGTSGYNEQFF,TGTGCCAGCAGCCACACCGGGACTAGCGGGTACAATGAGCAGTTCTTC
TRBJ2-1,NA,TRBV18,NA,CASSPVDGGNEQFF,TGTGCCAGCTCACCGGTAGACGGAGGGAATGAGCAGTTCTTC
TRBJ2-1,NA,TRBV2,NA,CASSVGLQNEQFF,TGTGCCAGCAGTGTGGGACTCCAAAATGAGCAGTTCTTC
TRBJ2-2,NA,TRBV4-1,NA,CASSHTQGIGAGELFF,TGCGCCAGCAGCCACACCCAGGGGATAGGAGCCGGGGAGCTGTTTTTT
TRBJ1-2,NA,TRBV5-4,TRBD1,CASSLQGAGGYTF,TGTGCCAGCAGCCTACAGGGGGCGGGTGGCTACACCTTC
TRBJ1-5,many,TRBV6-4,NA,CASSGEIGQPQHF,TGTGCCAGCAGTGGGGAGATCGGTCAGCCCCAGCATTTT
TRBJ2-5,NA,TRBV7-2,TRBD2,CASSLGPLAGEYF,TGTGCCAGCAGCTTAGGCCCATTAGCGGGGGAGTACTTC
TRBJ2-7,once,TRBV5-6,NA,CASSLSVRDREAEQYF,TGTGCCAGCAGCTTGTCAGTGCGAGACAGGGAGGCCGAGCAGTACTTC
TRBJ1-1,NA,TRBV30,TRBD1,CAWSTGVSTEAFF,TGTGCCTGGAGTACAGGGGTGAGCACTGAAGCTTTCTTT
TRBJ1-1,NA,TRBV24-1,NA,CATSENMNTEAFF,TGTGCCACCAGTGAAAATATGAACACTGAAGCTTTCTTT
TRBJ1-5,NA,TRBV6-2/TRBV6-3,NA,CASSRRGSTNQPQHF,TGTGCCAGCAGTCGCCGGGGTAGTACCAATCAGCCCCAGCATTTT
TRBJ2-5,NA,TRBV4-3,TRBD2,CASSQDLAGVGETQYF,TGCGCCAGCAGCCAAGATCTAGCGGGAGTGGGAGAGACCCAGTACTTC
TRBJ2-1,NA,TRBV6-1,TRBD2,CASSDGGGRSYNEQFF,TGTGCCAGCAGTGACGGCGGCGGGAGATCCTACAATGAGCAGTTCTTC
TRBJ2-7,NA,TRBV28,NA,CASSYTGQVYEQYF,TGTGCCAGCAGTTACACGGGACAAGTCTACGAGCAGTACTTC
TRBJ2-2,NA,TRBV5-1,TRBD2,CASSSLAGNTGELFF,TGCGCCAGCAGCTCGCTAGCGGGGAACACCGGGGAGCTGTTTTTT
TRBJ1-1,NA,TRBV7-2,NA,CASSPVGGFGTEAFF,TGTGCCAGCAGCCCAGTGGGGGGGTTCGGGACTGAAGCTTTCTTT
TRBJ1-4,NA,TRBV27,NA,CASSLGGGEKLFF,TGTGCCAGCAGTTTAGGGGGAGGTGAAAAACTGTTTTTT
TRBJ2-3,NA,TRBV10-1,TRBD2,CASSEGSGKIDTQYF,TGCGCCAGCAGTGAAGGTAGCGGGAAAATAGATACGCAGTATTTT
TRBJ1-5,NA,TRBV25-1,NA,CASSAGYSNQPQHF,TGTGCCAGCAGTGCGGGGTATAGCAATCAGCCCCAGCATTTT
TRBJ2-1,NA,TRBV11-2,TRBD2,CASSLVAASGALSNEQFF,TGTGCCAGCAGCTTAGTGGCCGCTAGCGGAGCGCTTAGCAATGAGCAGTTCTTC
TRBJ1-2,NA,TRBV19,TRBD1,CASSAGTGSLSYGYTF,TGTGCCAGTAGTGCCGGGACAGGCTCACTTTCCTATGGCTACACCTTC
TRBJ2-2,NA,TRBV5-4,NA,CASSLAYGLSTGELFF,TGTGCCAGCAGCTTGGCCTATGGACTCTCCACCGGGGAGCTGTTTTTT
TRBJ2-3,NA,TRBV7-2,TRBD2,CASSFSGNTDTQYF,TGTGCCAGCAGCTTTAGCGGGAACACAGATACGCAGTATTTT
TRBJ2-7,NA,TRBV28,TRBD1,CASTTTGFPYEQYF,TGTGCCAGCACCACGACAGGGTTCCCCTACGAGCAGTACTTC
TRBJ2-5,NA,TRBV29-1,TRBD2,CSVELRPGGPRETQYF,TGCAGCGTTGAGCTACGCCCGGGAGGGCCGAGAGAGACCCAGTACTTC
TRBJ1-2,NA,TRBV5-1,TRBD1,CASSRTGDGANYGYTF,TGCGCCAGCAGCCGGACAGGGGACGGGGCTAACTATGGCTACACCTTC
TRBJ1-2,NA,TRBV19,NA,CASSESRERNSYTF,TGTGCCAGTAGTGAGTCTCGGGAAAGGAATAGCTACACCTTC
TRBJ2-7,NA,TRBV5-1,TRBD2,CASSSGTSDRSYEQYF,TGCGCCAGCAGCTCCGGGACTAGCGACCGCTCCTACGAGCAGTACTTC
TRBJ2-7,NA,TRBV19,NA,CASSLQSMVSEQYF,TGTGCCAGTAGTTTACAATCCATGGTGTCCGAGCAGTACTTC
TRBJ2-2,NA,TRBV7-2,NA,CASSHGRANTGELFF,TGTGCCAGCAGCCATGGTCGGGCGAACACCGGGGAGCTGTTTTTT
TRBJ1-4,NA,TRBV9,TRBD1,CASSVVGTGGPSEKLFF,TGTGCCAGCAGCGTAGTAGGGACAGGGGGCCCCAGCGAAAAACTGTTTTTT
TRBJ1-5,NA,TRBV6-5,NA,CASSPGTTTNQPQHF,TGTGCCAGCAGTCCCGGGACAACAACGAATCAGCCCCAGCATTTT
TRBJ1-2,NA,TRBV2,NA,CASRARSTVLHGYTF,TGTGCCAGCAGAGCCCGGAGTACGGTTCTTCATGGCTACACCTTC
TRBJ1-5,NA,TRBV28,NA,CATGNQPQHF,TGTGCCACCGGCAATCAGCCCCAGCATTTT
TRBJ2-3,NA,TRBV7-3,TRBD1,CASSIQGEDTQYF,TGTGCCAGCAGCATACAGGGGGAAGATACGCAGTATTTT
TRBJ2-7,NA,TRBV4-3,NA,CASSQDALANTPYEQYF,TGCGCCAGCAGCCAAGATGCTCTAGCGAACACTCCCTACGAGCAGTACTTC
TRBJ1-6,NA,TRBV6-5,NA,CASSYGSSYNSPLHF,TGTGCCAGCAGTTACGGGAGCTCCTATAATTCACCCCTCCACTTT
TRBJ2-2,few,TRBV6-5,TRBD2,CASRNSGANTGELFF,TGTGCCAGCAGAAATAGCGGGGCGAACACCGGGGAGCTGTTTTTT
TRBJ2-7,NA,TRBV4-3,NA,CASSQEGVGLYEQYF,TGCGCCAGCAGCCAAGAAGGAGTAGGACTCTACGAGCAGTACTTC
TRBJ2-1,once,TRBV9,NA,CASSDGSSSSYNEQFF,TGTGCCAGCAGCGATGGTAGCAGCAGCTCCTACAATGAGCAGTTCTTC
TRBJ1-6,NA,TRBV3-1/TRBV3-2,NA,CASSQVVGGNSPLHF,TGTGCCAGCAGCCAAGTAGTGGGGGGAAATTCACCCCTCCACTTT
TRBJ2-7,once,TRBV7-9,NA,CASSSKLSYEQYF,TGTGCCAGCAGCTCTAAGTTGTCCTACGAGCAGTACTTC
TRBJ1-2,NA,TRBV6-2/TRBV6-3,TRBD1,CASSYSGTGLIYGYTF,TGTGCCAGCAGTTACTCGGGGACAGGGCTCATCTATGGCTACACCTTC
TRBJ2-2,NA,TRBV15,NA,CATSRDSHSTGELFF,TGTGCCACCAGCAGAGATTCCCACAGCACCGGGGAGCTGTTTTTT
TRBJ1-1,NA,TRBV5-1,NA,CASSALGQNTEAFF,TGCGCCAGCAGCGCACTGGGACAGAACACTGAAGCTTTCTTT